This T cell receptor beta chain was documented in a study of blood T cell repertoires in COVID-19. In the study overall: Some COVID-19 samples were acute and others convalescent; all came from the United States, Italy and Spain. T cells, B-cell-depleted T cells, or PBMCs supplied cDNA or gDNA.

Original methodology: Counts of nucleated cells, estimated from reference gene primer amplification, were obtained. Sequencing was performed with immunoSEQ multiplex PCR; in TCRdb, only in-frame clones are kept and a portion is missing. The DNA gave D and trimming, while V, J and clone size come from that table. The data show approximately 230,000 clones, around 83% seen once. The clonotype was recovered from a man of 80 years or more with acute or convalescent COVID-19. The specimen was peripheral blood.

As DNA, the CDR3 is TGTGCCACCAGTAGGACACATAGCAATCAGCCCCAGCATTTT. Its protein is CATSRTHSNQPQHF. V gene TRBV24-1 combines with J gene TRBJ1-5; a weak D match, TRBD1 (5 bases). Trimming removed 6 bases from V and 0 bases from J, with 8 bases in between. The CDR3 covers 14 residues. Per germline, CDR1 KGHDR and CDR2 SFDVKD.